This T cell receptor beta chain originates from a study of blood T cell repertoires in COVID-19 (dated by TCRdb to the early 2020s). With respect to the entire study: Samples from collaborators originated in the United States, Italy and Spain and spanned both the acute and convalescent phases of COVID-19. The prospective study material was composed of cDNA or gDNA derived from T cells, B-cell-depleted T cells, or PBMCs. Subjects who had been exposed to COVID-19, were actively infected with it, or had recovered from it provided the deeply sampled blood TCRbeta repertoires that made up the dataset. The repertoires were released in a freely available public database intended as a resource for research on the immune response to SARS-CoV-2. The samples were drawn from two sources: the first 160 participants of the ongoing ImmuneRACE study, and 1,254 subjects contributed by 6 global collaborators. Nearly every sample came with metadata listing a de-identified subject ID, COVID-19 status, age in years and sex. Where available, HLA class I and class II types were obtained from metadata supplied by the sample provider rather than from assay-based typing.

Comment on this clone: Its recognized antigen is unknown. No per-base quality is available; no much larger clone lies one base away.

At one collaborating source in Seattle, patients were enrolled during active infection and were followed longitudinally through the course of disease. The collaborating institutions used their own protocols to collect whole blood in K2EDTA tubes. Collaborator samples were shipped for TCRbeta analysis as frozen whole blood, isolated PBMCs, or DNA extracted from either sample type. The immunoSEQ Assay, a bias-controlled multiplex PCR, was used to amplify TCRbeta CDR3 regions from genomic DNA. Concerning the study's data processing: The number of nucleated cells in each sample was estimated from the amplification of reference gene primers within the assay. To quantify the absolute abundance of each unique TCRbeta CDR3 rearrangement, sequence reads were collapsed and filtered. For each sample, productive Simpson clonality was calculated as the square root of Simpson's diversity index over productive rearrangements. TCRdb stores this immuneACCESS table with in-frame sequences only. Part of the clones is absent; in the studies checked, under half of the shortfall reflects unresolved V genes, and no reason is known for the rest. From that table come the V and J calls and clone size; the DNA was used to work out D and trimming. Counted in this sample were approximately 350,000 clones; around nine tenths of them appeared once. The ten largest clones capture just under 7.5% of the sample.

What the authors observed across the whole study: How much clinical and demographic metadata was included differed by source and by participant, and the metadata was provided uncurated.

The receptor comes from an older woman with COVID-19, enrolled during active disease. Sequencing used peripheral blood.

At the DNA level, the sequence is TGTGCCAGCAGCCAGACTAGCGGGGGGGCCGGGGAGCAGTACTTC. Translated, this gives CASSQTSGGAGEQYF. Recombination joined TRBV4-2 with TRBJ2-7; 14 middle bases align to TRBD2. Clipping removes 3 bases from V and 7 bases from J, with 5 as the unmatched junction base count. As encoded in the germline V gene, CDR1 is LGHNA while CDR2 is YNFKEQ. The CDR3 runs 15 amino acids, cysteine and phenylalanine included. Only CDR3 DNA remains: 45 bases, in frame from the first base.